This T cell receptor (beta chain) stems from a study of OX40 agonist ivuxolimab in advanced cancers. Study-wide results and limits: There were, on average, more expanded clones in CD8+ T cells than in CD4+.

The CDR3 has 15 amino acids. CDR1 is MDHEN, CDR2 SYDVKM, per germline. V gave up 7 bases and J gave up 9 bases, with 22 bases separating them. Of note for this clone: What it binds is not known.

TCRdb's copy holds only in-frame clones and misses some; the assay was immunoSEQ multiplex PCR. This repertoire shows 50,000 to 60,000 clones, approximately 84% found once; its top ten account for roughly an eighth. V usage is TRBV28 and J usage is TRBJ1-5; D gene ambiguous. The sample consisted of CD4+ or CD8+ T cells sorted from blood, taken in a trial of the OX40 agonist ivuxolimab. The clonotype comes from an adult with an advanced solid tumor such as melanoma, head and neck, liver or kidney cancer. CDR3 DNA sequence: TGTGCCAGCATTGCGGGGATTATAGCAATCATGCCCCAGCATTTT. Amino acids: CASIAGIIAIMPQHF.